Below are 22 T cell receptor beta chains sequenced from a single sample in a study of T cell responses to AZD1222 COVID-19 vaccine. Sequenced by immunoSEQ multiplex PCR; TCRdb stores in-frame clones only, minus some. The sample yields 84,000 or so clones, 80% to 90% seen once. Sequences were derived from peripheral blood, sampled on day 0 of AZD1222 vaccination. All receptors come from an adult in good health.

The chain has TRBV5-1 and TRBJ1-2; D may be TRBD1 (5 bases). The CDR3 runs to 17 residues. Germline CDR1 reads SGHRS; CDR2 reads YFSETQ. Trimming took off 6 bases at V and 2 bases at J, with 23 bases between the two ends. CDR3 loop: CASTANSMDTPNYGYTF. The CDR3 region has the DNA TGCGCCAGCACAGCAAATTCGATGGACACTCCCAACTATGGCTACACCTTC.

V gene TRBV7-8 combines with J gene TRBJ2-1, with 7 positions matching TRBD2. The V segment lost 1 base and the J segment 3 bases; nucleotides outside the gene matches: 6. CDR1 is SGHVS and CDR2 is FQNEAQ in the germline V gene. This CDR3 is built from 16 residues. The CDR3, as DNA: TGTGCCAGCAGCTTAGGGACTAGTCCAATCTACAATGAGCAGTTCTTC. Residues: CASSLGTSPIYNEQFF.

This clone appeared a few times. The J gene is TRBJ2-7, the V gene TRBV5-1; D might be TRBD2 (6 bases). Germline V CDR1 and CDR2: SGHRS, YFSETQ. Trimming shortened V by 3 bases and J by 4 bases, and 11 bases separated the two germline ends. This CDR3 has 13 amino acids. The DNA of the CDR3 is TGCGCCAGCAGCTCGGGAAGCGGGTACGAGCAGTACTTC. Its protein is CASSSGSGYEQYF.

The chain joins TRBV24-1 to TRBJ2-1, with TRBD2 matching over 9 bases. Trimming removed 3 bases from V and 10 bases from J; junction bases left unmatched: 6. This CDR3 spans 14 amino acids. Germline V gene data show CDR1 as KGHDR and CDR2 as SFDVKD. The CDR3 bases are TGTGCCACCAGTGATCCGGCGGGAGGGCGCGAGCAGTTCTTC. Residues: CATSDPAGGREQFF.

The chain combines TRBV7-9 with TRBJ2-4; 7 bases agree with TRBD1. V gave up 5 bases and J gave up 5 bases; unmatched junction bases: 6. The germline gives CDR1 SEHNR, CDR2 FQNEAQ (reference sequence). The CDR3 runs to 14 residues. Here the CDR3 reads CASSPRDRENIQYF. Here the CDR3 DNA reads TGTGCCAGCAGCCCCAGGGACAGAGAAAACATTCAGTACTTC.

The chain is built from TRBV24-1 and TRBJ2-7; 9 positions agree with TRBD1. This CDR3 comprises 13 residues. The germline gives CDR1 KGHDR, CDR2 SFDVKD. V trimming: 2 bases; J trimming: 10 bases; junction bases outside the gene matches: 5. The CDR3 is CATSDWTGVAQYF. Written as DNA, the CDR3 is TGTGCCACCAGTGATTGGACAGGGGTTGCCCAGTACTTC.

The chain employs TRBV9 and TRBJ2-3; 8 bases match TRBD1. This CDR3 region has 17 residues. CDR1 SGDLS and CDR2 YYNGEE come from the germline V gene. Trimming at V came to 4 bases and at J to 2 bases, leaving 12 bases not matched to a gene. The CDR3 is CASSSHGLDRATDTQYF. The DNA of the CDR3 is TGTGCCAGCAGCTCCCACGGCCTGGACAGGGCCACAGATACGCAGTATTTT.

The V gene is TRBV6-5, the J gene TRBJ1-1; D perhaps matches TRBD1 (5 bases). Trimming shortened V by 1 base and J by 0 bases, and 6 bases separated the two germline ends. Looked up from germline, CDR1 is MNHEY and CDR2 is SVGAGI. The CDR3 sequence is 14 residues long. CDR3 residues: CASSYWGVNTEAFF. The CDR3 region has the DNA TGTGCCAGCAGTTACTGGGGGGTGAACACTGAAGCTTTCTTT.

The J gene is TRBJ1-5, the V gene TRBV5-5; maybe TRBD1 (6 bases). The CDR3 is 18 amino acids. Per germline, CDR1 SGHKS and CDR2 YYEKEE (reference sequence). V lost 2 bases to trimming and J lost 6 bases, with 24 bases between them. CDR3 coding DNA: TGTGCCAGCAGCTTAGTTGCGGGACACGGGTATGGGGGTCAGCCCCAGCATTTT. This gives the protein CASSLVAGHGYGGQPQHF.

In its sample, this clone was seen once. This rearrangement joins TRBV9 to TRBJ2-1, with 10 bases identical to TRBD2. V lost 0 bases to trimming and J lost 8 bases; unmatched junction nucleotides: 11. Germline V gene data show CDR1 as SGDLS and CDR2 as YYNGEE. The CDR3 runs to 17 residues. CDR3 bases: TGTGCCAGCAGCGTAGAACGGCGGAGCGGGAGGGCATATGAGCAGTTCTTC. Translation: CASSVERRSGRAYEQFF.

V usage is TRBV5-1 and J usage is TRBJ2-1, with D unclear. This CDR3 contains 16 residues. Germline V CDR1 and CDR2: SGHRS, YFSETQ. Trimming left V 0 bases short and J 0 bases short, with 10 bases between. The CDR3 bases are TGCGCCAGCAGCTTGGATGGCGGAAGCTCCTACAATGAGCAGTTCTTC. This encodes CASSLDGGSSYNEQFF.

This clone was recorded only once. The chain carries TRBV27 and TRBJ1-5, with D possibly matching TRBD1 (6 bases). V shed 7 bases and J shed 2 bases, with 12 bases lying between them. Germline V CDR1 and CDR2: MNHEY, SMNVEV (reference sequence). The CDR3 is 14 residues long. The CDR3 DNA is TGTGCCAGCAAGGTGACAGGAGGCAATCAGCCCCAGCATTTT. The encoded protein is CASKVTGGNQPQHF.

The CDR3 loop is CASSSTGNSPLHF. CDR3 nucleotide sequence: TGTGCCAGCAGCTCGACGGGTAATTCACCCCTCCACTTT. The chain is built from TRBV7-9 and TRBJ1-6; D gene uncertain. The CDR3 spans 13 residues. CDR1 SEHNR and CDR2 FQNEAQ come from the germline V gene (reference sequence). V lost 4 bases to trimming and J lost 6 bases, with 7 bases between them.

V and J are TRBV12-3 or TRBV12-4 and TRBJ1-1; perhaps TRBD1 as D (6 bases). The CDR3 runs 13 residues. V was shortened by 2 bases and J by 8 bases, with 12 bases between the two germline ends. The CDR3 bases are TGTGCCAGCAGTTTAAGGGGGACTCCCGAAGCTTTCTTT. It yields the protein CASSLRGTPEAFF.

The V and J genes are TRBV19 and TRBJ2-1; the D gene is possibly TRBD1 (5 bases). CDR3 length: 15 amino acids. The germline CDR1 and CDR2 sequences are LNHDA and SQIVND (reference sequence). The ends were cut back, 6 bases at V and 8 bases at J, with 20 bases in the middle. The CDR3 reads CASSLIPAGYDEQFF. CDR3 DNA sequence: TGTGCCAGTAGCCTAATCCCGGCAGGGTACGATGAGCAGTTCTTC.

The chain joins TRBV2 to TRBJ2-5; 7 positions agree with TRBD1. This CDR3 has 13 residues. Germline CDR1 is SNHLY and CDR2 is FYNNEI. Unmatched junction bases numbered 11, after V lost 11 bases and J lost 5 bases. CDR3 amino acids: CASTGQLSETQYF. CDR3 DNA sequence: TGTGCCTCCACGGGACAGCTTTCTGAGACCCAGTACTTC.

The chain joins TRBV6-1 to TRBJ1-2; D is possibly TRBD1 (6 bases). This CDR3 is 14 amino acids long. Trimming removed 5 bases from V and 4 bases from J, with 14 bases in between. Germline V gene data show CDR1 as MNHNS and CDR2 as SASEGT. The CDR3 region is CASSPGQTFYGYTF. CDR3 DNA: TGTGCCAGCAGTCCCGGACAGACCTTCTATGGCTACACCTTC.

The J gene is TRBJ1-1, the V gene TRBV28; D perhaps matches TRBD1 (5 bases). The CDR3 consists of 12 residues. Trimming stripped 7 bases from V and 11 bases from J, with 17 bases between. The V gene's germline CDR1 is MDHEN and CDR2 SYDVKM. CDR3 nucleotides: TGTGCCAGCACCCCGGGACCCGGCTGGGCTTTCTTT. Translated: CASTPGPGWAFF.

Here the CDR3 DNA reads TGCAGTGCTACAACAGGGGAGGAGCAGTACTTC. Translating it yields CSATTGEEQYF. The chain uses TRBV20-1 and TRBJ2-7, with 7 positions matching TRBD1. The length of the CDR3 is 11 residues. The V segment lost 4 bases and the J segment 7 bases; nucleotides outside the gene matches: 4. Germline V gene sequence: CDR1 DFQATT, CDR2 SNEGSKA (reference sequence).

The chain joins TRBV18 to TRBJ2-7; 14 nucleotides line up with TRBD2. This CDR3 spans 16 amino acids. V shed 0 bases, J shed 2 bases, and the junction held 0 bases outside the gene matches. CDR1 is KGHSH, CDR2 LQKENI, per germline. The CDR3: CASSPPGLAGAYEQYF. DNA for the CDR3: TGTGCCAGCTCACCACCGGGACTAGCGGGAGCCTACGAGCAGTACTTC.

The chain couples TRBV19 to TRBJ1-5, with D tentatively TRBD1 (5 bases). The CDR3 covers 15 residues. Between the trimmed V and J ends, which lost 3 bases and 2 bases, there was a span of 11 bases. Germline CDR1 reads LNHDA; CDR2 reads SQIVND (reference sequence). The CDR3 here is CASSIAGVGNQPQHF. The CDR3 coding sequence is TGTGCCAGTAGTATCGCGGGGGTAGGCAATCAGCCCCAGCATTTT.

Here the CDR3 DNA reads TGTGCCAGCAGCTTTCTAGCGGGCGGGGAGCTGTTTTTT. This encodes CASSFLAGGELFF. This chain links TRBV7-2 with TRBJ2-2; 8 bases match TRBD2. CDR3 length equals 13 residues. The junction had 1 base not matched to a gene; V was cut back by 3 bases and J by 7 bases. Germline CDR1 SGHTA, CDR2 FQGNSA.